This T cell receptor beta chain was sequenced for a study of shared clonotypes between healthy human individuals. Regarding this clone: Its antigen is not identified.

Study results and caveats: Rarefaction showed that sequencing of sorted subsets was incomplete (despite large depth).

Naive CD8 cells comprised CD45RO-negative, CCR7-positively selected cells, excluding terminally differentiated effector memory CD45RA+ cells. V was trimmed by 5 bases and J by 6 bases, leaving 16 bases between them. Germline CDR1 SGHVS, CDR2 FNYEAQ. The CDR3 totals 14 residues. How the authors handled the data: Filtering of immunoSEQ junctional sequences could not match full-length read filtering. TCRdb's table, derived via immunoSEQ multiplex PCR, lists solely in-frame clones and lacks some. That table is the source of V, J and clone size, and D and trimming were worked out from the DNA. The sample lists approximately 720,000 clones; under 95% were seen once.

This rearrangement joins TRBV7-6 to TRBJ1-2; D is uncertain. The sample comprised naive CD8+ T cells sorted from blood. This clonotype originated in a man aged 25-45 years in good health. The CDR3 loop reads CASSPRIARDGYTF. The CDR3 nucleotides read TGTGCCAGCAGCCCCCGAATAGCCCGGGATGGCTACACCTTC.